This TCR beta chain was observed in a study of response to subunit inactivated influenza vaccine. Each CDR3 protein gets one entry after TCRdb re-called the RT-PCR reads with MiXCR. The sample holds hundreds of thousands of distinct CDR3 sequences; about 18% are singletons and the top ten take approximately 10%. V gave up 6 bases and J gave up 7 bases; unmatched junction bases: 6. The CDR3 runs 14 residues. This sequence was found in a man aged 50 or older who received an inactivated influenza vaccine. The chain recombines TRBV12-3 or TRBV12-4 with TRBJ2-1; 10 bases align to TRBD1. Material: PBMCs from blood, obtained less than 6 days after vaccination. The CDR3 spells CASSRRQGANEQFF. Here the CDR3 DNA reads TGTGCCAGCAGCCGAAGACAGGGGGCAAATGAGCAGTTCTTC.